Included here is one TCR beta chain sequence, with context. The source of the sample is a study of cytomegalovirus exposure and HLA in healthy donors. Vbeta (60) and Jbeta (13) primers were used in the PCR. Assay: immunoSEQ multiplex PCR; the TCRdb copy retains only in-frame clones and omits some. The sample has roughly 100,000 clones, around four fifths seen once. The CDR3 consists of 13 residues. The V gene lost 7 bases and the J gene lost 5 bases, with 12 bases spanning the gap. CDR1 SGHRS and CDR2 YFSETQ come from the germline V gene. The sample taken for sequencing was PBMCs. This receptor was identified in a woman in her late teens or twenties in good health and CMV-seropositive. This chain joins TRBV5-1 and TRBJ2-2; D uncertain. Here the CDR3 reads CASGPYRTGELFF. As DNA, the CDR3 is TGCGCCAGCGGGCCCTACAGAACCGGGGAGCTGTTTTTT.